The 20 T cell receptor beta chains in this list originate from one sample, sequenced in a study of cytomegalovirus exposure and HLA in healthy donors. The PCR contained 60 Vbeta and 13 Jbeta primers. Sequencing was performed with immunoSEQ multiplex PCR; in TCRdb, only in-frame clones are kept and a portion is missing. The sample includes 200,000 or so clones. Input material: PBMCs. Every receptor here comes from a girl aged 2 to 10 in good health and CMV-seropositive.

The rearrangement uses TRBV28 and TRBJ1-1; weak D call: TRBD1 (6 bases). The germline V gene has CDR1 MDHEN and CDR2 SYDVKM. The CDR3 sequence is 14 residues long. Between the trimmed V and J ends, which lost 5 bases and 4 bases, there was a span of 14 bases. Written as DNA, the CDR3 is TGTGCCAGCAGTCCTGGCGGACAGACCACTGAAGCTTTCTTT. Translated, it gives CASSPGGQTTEAFF.

This chain links TRBV6-5 with TRBJ2-1; the D gene is possibly TRBD2 (6 bases). This CDR3 contains 12 residues. Trimming removed 6 bases from V and 10 bases from J, with 13 bases in between. Germline lookup yields CDR1 MNHEY and CDR2 SVGAGI. CDR3 nucleotide sequence: TGTGCCAGCAGCCTTTACCGGGGGGAGCAGTTCTTC. Translating it yields CASSLYRGEQFF.

The V call is TRBV7-3, the J call TRBJ2-5; 14 bases are a match to TRBD2. The germline CDR1 and CDR2 sequences are SGHTA and FQGTGA. V lost 1 base, J lost 4 bases, and 11 bases stayed unmatched. This CDR3 contains 19 residues. For the CDR3, the DNA is TGTGCCAGCAGCTTAAGGTCGGGACTAGCGGGAGCCGGGGTAGAGACCCAGTACTTC. Translating it yields CASSLRSGLAGAGVETQYF.

The chain uses TRBV5-5 and TRBJ2-1; D gene unclear. The germline gives CDR1 SGHKS, CDR2 YYEKEE (reference sequence). Trimming removed 0 bases at V and 4 bases at J, with 5 bases between. The CDR3 sequence is 13 residues long. CDR3 in amino acids: CASSLVRYNEQFF. Here the CDR3 DNA reads TGTGCCAGCAGCTTGGTCAGATACAATGAGCAGTTCTTC.

The chain has TRBV27 and TRBJ2-2, with 13 bases fitting TRBD2. Germline trimming cut 6 bases from V and 3 bases from J; bases unmatched to any gene: 7. Germline CDR1 MNHEY, CDR2 SMNVEV (reference sequence). This CDR3 comprises 17 residues. CDR3 sequence (DNA): TGTGCCAGCAGGGGCGGGACTAGCGGGATTGACACCGGGGAGCTGTTTTTT. The encoded protein is CASRGGTSGIDTGELFF.

V usage is TRBV7-8 and J usage is TRBJ2-1, with TRBD1 as a possible D gene (5 bases). This CDR3 is built from 11 residues. Germline CDR1 is SGHVS and CDR2 is FQNEAQ. V lost 5 bases and J lost 6, with 5 bases in between. CDR3 sequence (DNA): TGTGCCAGCAGCAGGGGCAATGAGCAGTTCTTC. Translating it yields CASSRGNEQFF.

This chain uses TRBV7-3 with TRBJ2-1; TRBD2 matches 9 bases. The CDR3 extends over 15 amino acids. The junction had 4 bases not matched to a gene; V was cut back by 2 bases and J by 5 bases. Per the germline V gene, CDR1 is SGHTA and CDR2 is FQGTGA. CDR3 protein: CASSLGASGDNEQFF. CDR3 sequence (DNA): TGTGCCAGCAGCTTAGGGGCTAGCGGGGACAATGAGCAGTTCTTC.

The chain uses TRBV7-8 and TRBJ2-5; maybe TRBD2 (5 bases). Judging by the DNA end, TRBJ2-7 fits better; the J call may be wrong. There are 13 residues in the CDR3. The V gene's germline CDR1 is SGHVS and CDR2 FQNEAQ. The CDR3 DNA follows: TGTGCCAGCAGCTTAATAGAGGGCTACGAGCAGTACTTC. Translating gives CASSLIEGYEQYF.

This sequence joins TRBV11-3 and TRBJ2-7, with 7 positions matching TRBD2. With 5 bases clipped from V and 4 bases from J, the junction kept 5 bases outside the gene matches. The CDR3 has 13 residues. CDR1 is SGHNT, CDR2 YENEEA, per germline. The CDR3 spells CASSVAGEYEQYF. The CDR3 region has the DNA TGTGCCAGCAGCGTCGCGGGGGAGTACGAGCAGTACTTC.

This chain uses TRBV6-4 with TRBJ2-1; 12 bases fit TRBD2. In germline, CDR1 is MRHNA, CDR2 SNTAGT. Germline trimming cut 0 bases from V and 3 bases from J; bases unmatched to any gene: 3. The CDR3 is made up of 17 amino acids. The CDR3 region is CASSDSMTSGSYNEQFF. CDR3 nucleotides: TGTGCCAGCAGTGACTCGATGACTAGCGGGAGCTACAATGAGCAGTTCTTC.

V is TRBV27 and J is TRBJ2-7; D unclear. The germline gives CDR1 MNHEY, CDR2 SMNVEV (reference sequence). This CDR3 comprises 14 residues. V was shortened by 6 bases and J by 3 bases, with 15 bases between the two germline ends. CDR3 nucleotide sequence: TGTGCCAGCAGCCAAAGCGTCGAAATCTACGAGCAGTACTTC. Translated: CASSQSVEIYEQYF.

The CDR3: CASGRGPGTDTQYF. In DNA form, the CDR3 reads TGTGCCAGCGGGCGGGGACCAGGCACAGATACGCAGTATTTT. The chain combines TRBV6-1 with TRBJ2-3; D possibly corresponds to TRBD2 (6 bases). The CDR3 covers 14 residues. Trimming left V 8 bases short and J 1 base short, with 13 bases between. CDR1 is MNHNS, CDR2 SASEGT, per germline.

The genes are TRBV2 and TRBJ2-7; 8 bases match TRBD1. The germline V gene has CDR1 SNHLY and CDR2 FYNNEI. The CDR3 is 14 residues long. V lost 5 bases to trimming and J lost 5 bases; unmatched junction nucleotides: 8. CDR3 protein: CASSLRTGSHEQYF. DNA for the CDR3: TGTGCCAGCAGTTTGAGGACAGGGTCTCACGAGCAGTACTTC.

The V gene is TRBV6-5, the J gene TRBJ2-7, with TRBD1 matching over 7 bases. The ends lost 8 bases at V and 7 bases at J; junction bases unmatched: 11. In germline, CDR1 is MNHEY, CDR2 SVGAGI. The CDR3 totals 13 residues. The CDR3 loop reads CASGLTGFEEQYF. In DNA, the CDR3 is TGTGCCAGCGGATTGACAGGGTTTGAGGAGCAGTACTTC.

CDR3: CASSQVPGQNVAFF. The DNA of the CDR3 is TGCGCCAGCAGCCAAGTGCCAGGGCAAAATGTGGCTTTCTTT. The V gene is TRBV4-1, the J gene TRBJ1-1; TRBD1 is a possible D gene (5 bases). Trimming stripped 1 base from V and 11 bases from J, with 17 bases between. Germline CDR1 MGHRA, CDR2 YSYEKL. CDR3 length: 14 residues.

The chain recombines TRBV6-1 with TRBJ2-4; 7 bases fit TRBD2. Germline CDR1 and CDR2: MNHNS and SASEGT. V lost 3 bases, J lost 6 bases, and 5 bases stayed unmatched. The CDR3 is 14 residues long. In DNA, the CDR3 is TGTGCCAGCAGTGACCCGCAGCGGGGAAACATTCAGTACTTC. Its protein is CASSDPQRGNIQYF.

This chain connects TRBV28 to TRBJ1-1; tentative D call: TRBD1 (5 bases). The V end was cut by 4 bases, the J end by 0 bases, with 15 bases between. The CDR3 covers 16 residues. Germline loops: CDR1 MDHEN, CDR2 SYDVKM. The CDR3 DNA follows: TGTGCCAGCAGTTCGGCCAGACAGCCACTGAACACTGAAGCTTTCTTT. It specifies CASSSARQPLNTEAFF. The entire variable domain, with the rest obtained from reference TRBV28 and TRBJ1-1, is as follows: DVKVTQSSRYLVKRTGEKVFLECVQDMDHENMFWYRQDPGLGLRLIYFSYDVKMKEKGDIPEGYSVSREKKERFSLILESASTNQTSMYLCASSSARQPLNTEAFFGQGTRLTVV.

The chain carries TRBV4-1 and TRBJ2-1; D possibly corresponds to TRBD2 (5 bases). V shed 4 bases and J shed 0 bases, with 10 bases lying between them. The length of the CDR3 is 15 residues. Per the germline V gene, CDR1 is MGHRA and CDR2 is YSYEKL. The CDR3 reads CASSPSGSSYNEQFF. The CDR3 region has the DNA TGCGCCAGCAGCCCATCTGGGAGCTCCTACAATGAGCAGTTCTTC.

The chain links TRBV9 to TRBJ2-5; D call uncertain. The CDR3 covers 14 residues. V lost 3 bases, J lost 5 bases, and 14 bases lay in between. Germline CDR1 is SGDLS and CDR2 is YYNGEE. CDR3 nucleotides: TGTGCCAGCAGCGACCCCGGGTCCGGGGAGACCCAGTACTTC. This sequence encodes CASSDPGSGETQYF.

The chain combines TRBV28 with TRBJ2-5; no reliable D call. TRBJ2-7 explains the end of the DNA better; the J call may be wrong. Germline CDR1 and CDR2: MDHEN and SYDVKM. CDR3 length: 12 residues. This CDR3 reads CASSPPSYEQYF. DNA for the CDR3: TGTGCCAGCAGTCCCCCCTCCTACGAGCAGTACTTC.